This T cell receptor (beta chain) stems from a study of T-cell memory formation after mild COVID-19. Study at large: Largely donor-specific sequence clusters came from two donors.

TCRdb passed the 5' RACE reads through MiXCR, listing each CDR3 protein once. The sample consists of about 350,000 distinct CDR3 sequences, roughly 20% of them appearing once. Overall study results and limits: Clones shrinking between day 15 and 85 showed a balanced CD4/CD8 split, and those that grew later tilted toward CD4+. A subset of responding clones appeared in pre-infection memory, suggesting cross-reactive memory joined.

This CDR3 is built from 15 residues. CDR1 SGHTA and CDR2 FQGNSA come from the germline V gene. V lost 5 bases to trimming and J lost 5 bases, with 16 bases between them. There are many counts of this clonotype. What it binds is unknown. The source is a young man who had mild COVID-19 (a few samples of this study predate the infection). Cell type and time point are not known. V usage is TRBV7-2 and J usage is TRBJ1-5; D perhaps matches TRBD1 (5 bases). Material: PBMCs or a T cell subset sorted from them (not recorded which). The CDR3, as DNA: TGTGCCAGCAGCCCCCACGGGGGTCGAGATCAGCCCCAGCATTTT. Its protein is CASSPHGGRDQPQHF.